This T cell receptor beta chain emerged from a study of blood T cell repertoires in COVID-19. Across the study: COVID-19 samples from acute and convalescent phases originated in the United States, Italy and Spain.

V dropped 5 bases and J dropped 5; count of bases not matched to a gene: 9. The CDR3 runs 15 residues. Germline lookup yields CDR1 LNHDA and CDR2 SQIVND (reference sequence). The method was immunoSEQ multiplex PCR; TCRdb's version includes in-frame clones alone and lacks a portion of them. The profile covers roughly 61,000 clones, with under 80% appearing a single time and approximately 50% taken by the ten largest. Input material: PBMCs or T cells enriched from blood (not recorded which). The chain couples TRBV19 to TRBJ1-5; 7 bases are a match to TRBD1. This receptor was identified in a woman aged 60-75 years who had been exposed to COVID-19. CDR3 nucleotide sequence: TGTGCCAGTAGTCCCCGGGACAGCACCTATCAGCCCCAGCATTTT. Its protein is CASSPRDSTYQPQHF.